The 2 T cell receptor beta chains reported below all come from one sample, sequenced in a study of blood T cell repertoires in COVID-19. The data were produced by immunoSEQ multiplex PCR, yet TCRdb's version contains in-frame clones alone and is incomplete. Here the sample spans some 150,000 clones, 80% to 90% being singletons. Sequenced input: peripheral blood. All receptors come from a man younger than 35 with active or convalescent COVID-19.

The chain combines TRBV28 with TRBJ2-2, with a possible D match to TRBD1 (6 bases). Germline CDR1 reads MDHEN; CDR2 reads SYDVKM. The V end lost 6 bases, the J end lost 4 bases, and 12 bases lay between the germline ends. The CDR3 is made up of 14 amino acids. CDR3 nucleotides: TGTGCCAGCAGCTCCCCGGACAGCACCGGGGAGCTGTTTTTT. Its protein product is CASSSPDSTGELFF.

The gene calls are TRBV12-3 or TRBV12-4 and TRBJ1-5, with TRBD1 as a possible D gene (5 bases). V was trimmed by 3 bases and J by 4 bases, leaving 7 bases between them. This CDR3 region has 13 residues. The CDR3 region has the DNA TGTGCCAGCAGTTTGGGGACTAATCAGCCCCAGCATTTT. It codes for CASSLGTNQPQHF.